The 22 T cell receptor beta chains below were found in one sample sequenced in a study of blood T cell repertoires in COVID-19. The data were produced by immunoSEQ multiplex PCR, yet TCRdb's version contains in-frame clones alone and is incomplete. The sample has more than 60,000 clones; roughly 78% are singletons. The sample comprised peripheral blood. The receptors originated from a man aged 55 to 70 with acute or convalescent COVID-19.

The sample holds a few counts of this clone. This rearrangement joins TRBV7-2 to TRBJ2-3, with TRBD2 identical over 12 bases. The length of the CDR3 is 16 residues. Germline V CDR1 and CDR2: SGHTA, FQGNSA. V shed 4 bases and J 5 bases; nucleotides not matched to a gene: 7. The CDR3 spells CASSSLTSGSGDTQYF. The CDR3, as DNA: TGTGCCAGCAGCTCCCTGACTAGCGGGAGTGGAGATACGCAGTATTTT.

This clone has a count of ten or more. This chain uses TRBV5-1 with TRBJ2-2, with a weak D call TRBD2 (5 bases). This CDR3 contains 14 residues. Germline V CDR1 and CDR2: SGHRS, YFSETQ. Trimming pared 7 bases from V and 0 bases from J, leaving 10 bases between. The CDR3 bases are TGCGCCAGCTCTGATAGCGCGAACACCGGGGAGCTGTTTTTT. This translates into CASSDSANTGELFF.

There are a few counts of this clone. This rearrangement joins TRBV7-3 to TRBJ2-1; 7 bases are a match to TRBD2. With V trimmed by 2 bases and J by 4 bases, 5 bases remained unmatched. Germline CDR1 is SGHTA and CDR2 is FQGTGA. The CDR3 extends over 15 amino acids. The DNA for the CDR3 is TGTGCCAGCAGCTTACGGCTAGCGGTTTACAATGAGCAGTTCTTC. This codes for CASSLRLAVYNEQFF.

V usage is TRBV29-1 and J usage is TRBJ1-2; D might be TRBD1 (6 bases). The CDR3 loop spans 12 amino acids. The V end lost 7 bases, the J end lost 5 bases, and 14 bases lay between the germline ends. Germline CDR1 and CDR2: SQVTM and ANQGSEA. The CDR3 loop is CSAADGTYGYTF. CDR3 sequence (DNA): TGCAGCGCAGCGGACGGGACATATGGCTACACCTTC.

The chain uses TRBV27 and TRBJ1-2; TRBD1 matches at 8 bases. The CDR3 is 17 residues long. From germline, CDR1 is MNHEY and CDR2 SMNVEV (reference sequence). V shed 1 base, J shed 2 bases, and the junction held 9 bases outside the gene matches. CDR3 residues: CASSLFVPDRVNYGYTF. In DNA, the CDR3 is TGTGCCAGCAGTTTATTCGTTCCGGACAGGGTAAACTATGGCTACACCTTC.

The rearrangement uses TRBV14 and TRBJ2-1; 14 bases map to TRBD2. V lost 4 bases and J lost 4; bases outside the gene matches: 3. The germline V gene has CDR1 SGHDN and CDR2 FVKESK. This CDR3 spans 16 amino acids. CDR3 sequence reads: CASSRTSGGIYNEQFF. Written as DNA, the CDR3 is TGTGCCAGCAGCCGGACTAGCGGGGGGATTTACAATGAGCAGTTCTTC.

This chain joins TRBV28 and TRBJ2-6, with TRBD1 as a possible D gene (6 bases). Germline CDR1 and CDR2: MDHEN and SYDVKM. V dropped 7 bases and J dropped 4 bases, with 26 bases sitting between them. The CDR3 is 19 amino acids. DNA for the CDR3: TGTGCCAGCAAATCTCCCGGGTTTCAGGGGAAAAGCGGGGCCAACGTCCTGACTTTC. Translation: CASKSPGFQGKSGANVLTF.

The chain couples TRBV9 to TRBJ1-3, with TRBD1 identical over 7 bases. CDR3 length: 16 amino acids. V shed 1 base and J 4 bases; nucleotides not matched to a gene: 8. Germline CDR1 reads SGDLS; CDR2 reads YYNGEE. The CDR3, as DNA: TGTGCCAGCAGCGTATCTCCAGGGGGGACGGGAAACACCATATATTTT. As protein: CASSVSPGGTGNTIYF.

The chain has TRBV9 and TRBJ2-7; a possible D gene is TRBD2 (5 bases). The V end was cut by 2 bases, the J end by 3 bases, with 12 bases between. The CDR3 has 14 residues. The germline V gene has CDR1 SGDLS and CDR2 YYNGEE. The CDR3 DNA follows: TGTGCCAGCAGCGTTCTTCCCGAGGGCTACGAGCAGTACTTC. The encoded protein is CASSVLPEGYEQYF.

This rearrangement joins TRBV27 to TRBJ2-2, with D maybe TRBD1 (6 bases). CDR1 is MNHEY, CDR2 SMNVEV, per germline (reference sequence). V shed 3 bases and J shed 5 bases, with 13 bases lying between them. This CDR3 has 15 amino acids. CDR3 loop: CASSLGAGKTGELFF. CDR3 nucleotides: TGTGCCAGCAGTTTGGGGGCAGGCAAGACCGGGGAGCTGTTTTTT.

This chain links TRBV2 with TRBJ2-2, with 9 bases identical to TRBD1. CDR1 is SNHLY and CDR2 is FYNNEI in the germline V gene. This CDR3 spans 15 amino acids. The J segment lost 2 bases and the V segment lost 3 bases, leaving 1 base of the junction unmatched. The CDR3 loop is CASSEGQGNTGELFF. CDR3 nucleotide sequence: TGTGCCAGCAGTGAGGGACAGGGTAACACCGGGGAGCTGTTTTTT.

Only a few counts were recorded for this clone. This chain links TRBV18 with TRBJ2-3; 8 bases fit TRBD2. This CDR3 has 14 amino acids. V was pared by 6 bases and J by 1 base, with 3 bases of the junction left unmatched. Germline CDR1 reads KGHSH; CDR2 reads LQKENI. The CDR3 spells CASSQTSGTDTQYF. The CDR3 DNA follows: TGTGCCAGCTCGCAGACTAGCGGCACAGATACGCAGTATTTT. Drawing the rest from reference TRBV18 and TRBJ2-3, the complete variable domain is NAGVMQNPRHLVRRRGQEARLRCSPMKGHSHVYWYRQLPEEGLKFMVYLQKENIIDESGMPKERFSAEFPKEGPSILRIQQVVRGDSAAYFCASSQTSGTDTQYFGPGTRLTVL.

The chain recombines TRBV4-2 with TRBJ1-1; D uncertain. CDR1 and CDR2 from the germline V gene are LGHNA and YNFKEQ. This CDR3 comprises 16 residues. The V end was cut by 0 bases, the J end by 0 bases, with 11 bases between. This CDR3 is CASSQDRGGMNTEAFF. Here the CDR3 DNA reads TGTGCCAGCAGCCAAGATCGAGGAGGGATGAACACTGAAGCTTTCTTT.

This clone was found once. The chain joins TRBV5-1 to TRBJ2-1; 10 bases line up with TRBD2. The germline V gene encodes CDR1 SGHRS and CDR2 YFSETQ. After removal of 6 bases from V and 5 bases from J, the junction contained 8 bases not matched to a gene. This CDR3 contains 15 residues. CDR3: CASTLLAGAHNEQFF. DNA for the CDR3: TGCGCCAGCACCCTTCTAGCGGGAGCTCACAATGAGCAGTTCTTC.

This clone has only a few counts. V gene TRBV27 combines with J gene TRBJ1-2; the D is unclear. This CDR3 has 16 amino acids. Germline CDR1 MNHEY, CDR2 SMNVEV (reference sequence). The germline V and J ends were trimmed by 7 bases and 4 bases, with 22 bases remaining between them. The CDR3 loop reads CASTHLSPTWSYGYTF. CDR3 bases: TGTGCCAGCACTCACCTTAGCCCCACCTGGAGCTATGGCTACACCTTC.

The chain uses TRBV7-9 and TRBJ2-1; D may be TRBD1 (6 bases). This CDR3 has 14 amino acids. CDR1 is SEHNR, CDR2 FQNEAQ, per germline (reference sequence). V was clipped by 0 bases and J by 6 bases, with 9 bases between them. CDR3 DNA: TGTGCCAGCAGCTTAGCGGGGGCCGTCAATGAGCAGTTCTTC. Residues: CASSLAGAVNEQFF. Full variable domain (rest looked up from reference TRBV7-9 and TRBJ2-1): DTGVSQNPRHKITKRGQNVTFRCDPISEHNRLYWYRQTLGQGPEFLTYFQNEAQLEKSRLLSDRFSAERPKGSFSTLEIQRTEQGDSAMYLCASSLAGAVNEQFFGPGTRLTVL.

V usage is TRBV5-1 and J usage is TRBJ1-2, with a weak D call TRBD1 (6 bases). V was trimmed by 4 bases and J by 8 bases, leaving 21 bases between them. Germline-derived CDR1 and CDR2 are SGHRS and YFSETQ. The CDR3 contains 15 residues. In nucleotides, the CDR3 is TGCGCCAGCAGCGTTACCACAGGGAGTGGTTGGGGCTACACCTTC. It encodes CASSVTTGSGWGYTF.

This sequence joins TRBV7-2 and TRBJ2-5; TRBD1 agrees at 9 bases. CDR3 length equals 16 residues. V lost 5 bases, J lost 3 bases, and 10 bases stayed unmatched. Germline-derived CDR1 and CDR2 are SGHTA and FQGNSA. DNA for the CDR3: TGTGCCAGCAGCGCGAGACCAGGACAGGGGAAAGAGACCCAGTACTTC. Its translation is CASSARPGQGKETQYF.

V gene TRBV6-5 combines with J gene TRBJ2-5; D possibly corresponds to TRBD2 (5 bases). The CDR3 loop spans 13 amino acids. Trimming stripped 6 bases from V and 2 bases from J, with 10 bases between. Germline loops: CDR1 MNHEY, CDR2 SVGAGI. CDR3 nucleotide sequence: TGTGCCAGCAGAGAGCCGGGGCAAGAGACCCAGTACTTC. Its protein is CASREPGQETQYF.

The chain's CDR3 is CASSRGQGVDYGYTF. The CDR3 DNA reads as TGTGCCAGCAGCCGAGGACAGGGGGTCGACTATGGCTACACCTTC. The rearrangement uses TRBV3-1 (or the pseudogene TRBV3-2) and TRBJ1-2, with 10 positions matching TRBD1. Germline-derived CDR1 and CDR2 are LGHDT and YNNKEL (reference sequence). The ends lost 4 bases at V and 3 bases at J; junction bases unmatched: 5. This CDR3 is 15 amino acids long.

The rearrangement uses TRBV7-2 and TRBJ2-7; 8 bases match TRBD2. CDR1 is SGHTA, CDR2 FQGNSA, per germline. This CDR3 comprises 13 residues. V dropped 5 bases and J dropped 5; count of bases not matched to a gene: 5. Written as DNA, the CDR3 is TGTGCCAGCAGCGACGGGGGGGAGAACGAGCAGTACTTC. Protein sequence: CASSDGGENEQYF.

This clone was found a few times. This chain links TRBV2 with TRBJ1-5, with a tentative D call TRBD1 (5 bases). Germline CDR1 reads SNHLY; CDR2 reads FYNNEI. This CDR3 is built from 14 residues. Trimming cost V 5 bases and J 1 base, with 9 bases left between them. This CDR3 is CASSIQGSNQPQHF. For the CDR3, the DNA is TGTGCCAGCAGTATTCAGGGAAGCAATCAGCCCCAGCATTTT.